This T cell receptor beta chain was recovered during a study of T-cell reconstitution after alpha-beta-depleted transplantation in children. Trimming shortened V by 3 bases and J by 0 bases, and 11 bases separated the two germline ends. This CDR3 spans 14 amino acids. Germline V gives CDR1 DFQATT, CDR2 SNEGSKA (reference sequence). Construction of the TCRbeta library involved unique molecular identifiers. MiXCR was run by TCRdb on the PCR reads, yielding one entry per CDR3 protein. The repertoire holds about 600,000 distinct CDR3 sequences, with about 10% as singletons. This TCR was sampled from a human donor who donated a stem cell graft to a child with acute myeloid leukemia. The source material was PBMCs from the stem cell graft donor, sampled from the stem cell graft. This rearrangement joins TRBV20-1 to TRBJ1-1; no reliable D call. The CDR3 loop reads CSASSQRMNTEAFF. The CDR3 region has the DNA TGCAGTGCTAGCTCTCAGAGAATGAACACTGAAGCTTTCTTT.